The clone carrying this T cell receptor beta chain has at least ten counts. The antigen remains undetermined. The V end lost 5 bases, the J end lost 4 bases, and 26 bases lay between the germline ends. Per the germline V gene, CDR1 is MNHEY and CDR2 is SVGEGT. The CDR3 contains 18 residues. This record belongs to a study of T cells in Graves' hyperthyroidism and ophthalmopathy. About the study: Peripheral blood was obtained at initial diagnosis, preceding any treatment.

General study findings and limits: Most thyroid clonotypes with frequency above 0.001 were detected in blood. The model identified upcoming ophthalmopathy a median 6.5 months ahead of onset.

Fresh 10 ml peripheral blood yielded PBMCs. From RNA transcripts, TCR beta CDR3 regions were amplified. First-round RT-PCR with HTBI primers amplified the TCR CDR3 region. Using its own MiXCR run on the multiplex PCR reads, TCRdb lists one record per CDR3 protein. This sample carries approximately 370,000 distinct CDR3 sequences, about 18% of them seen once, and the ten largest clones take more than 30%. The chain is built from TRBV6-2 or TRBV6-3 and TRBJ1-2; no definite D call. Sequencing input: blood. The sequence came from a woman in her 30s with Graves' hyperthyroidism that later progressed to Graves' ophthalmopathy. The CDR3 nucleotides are TGTGCCAGCAGTATAAGTAGGGAAATGGATCTGCAGAGCTATGGCTACACCTTC. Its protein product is CASSISREMDLQSYGYTF.